Shown below are 18 T cell receptor beta chains from a single sample sequenced in a study of human T cells and chemical hapten exposure (dated by TCRdb to 2020 to 2023). Libraries were prepared through RACE. The instrument was a NextSeq 500. TCRdb reprocessed the public reads (quality trimming at Q25 with fastp, clone calling with MiXCR) and kept in-frame beta chains. For every CDR3 protein sequence, its rows merge into one entry that carries the most common genes and DNA. Here the sample has under 120,000 distinct CDR3 sequences; about 10% occur a single time. The ten biggest clones cover around 3.4% of the sample. The intended sense of this specimen's time point label: patch test 1, 2 weeks after DPC sensitization. In the paper's terms, the treatment or condition label means: therapeutic diphenylcyclopropenone sensitization with weekly scalp DPC. Material: whole blood, obtained in connection with sensitization to the hapten diphenylcyclopropenone (DPC). These TCRs come from a woman aged 40 to 50 with alopecia areata. Some clones in this sample may be carry-over from other donors' samples.

This clonotype was picked up many times. The CDR3 nucleotides are TGCAGCGTTGTAGGGGGGCTGAACACTGAAGCTTTCTTT. Protein product: CSVVGGLNTEAFF. This rearrangement joins TRBV29-1 to TRBJ1-1; a possible D gene is TRBD1 (6 bases). Deletions cut 4 bases from V and 0 bases from J, with 9 bases between. Germline V lookup: CDR1 SQVTM, CDR2 ANQGSEA. The CDR3 is 13 amino acids.

This clonotype came up a few times. This chain uses TRBV3-1 with TRBJ1-4; D is unresolved. Trimming left V 3 bases short and J 8 bases short, with 19 bases between. This CDR3 region has 16 residues. From germline, CDR1 is LGHDT and CDR2 YNNKEL (reference sequence). The CDR3 loop is CASSQDSGRVGEKLFF. The CDR3, as DNA: TGTGCCAGCAGCCAGGATAGCGGAAGGGTGGGAGAAAAACTGTTTTTT.

The chain links TRBV7-2 to TRBJ1-2; D remains unclear. The CDR3 consists of 15 residues. Germline V lookup: CDR1 SGHTA, CDR2 FQGNSA. The germline V and J ends were trimmed by 1 base and 4 bases, with 13 bases remaining between them. The CDR3 DNA follows: TGTGCCAGCAGCTTAGGGGGAACCTCGCTCTATGGCTACACCTTC. This gives the protein CASSLGGTSLYGYTF.

There are a few counts of this clonotype. The chain joins TRBV28 to TRBJ1-2, with D possibly being TRBD1 (5 bases). The CDR3 has 23 amino acids. The germline V and J ends were trimmed by 2 bases and 2 bases, with 36 bases remaining between them. In germline, CDR1 is MDHEN, CDR2 SYDVKM. The CDR3 DNA reads as TGTGCCAGCAGTTTAACGGGTGGCGGGGCAACCCAAACCCACCCCCCGGACAACTATGGCTACACCTTC. Translation: CASSLTGGGATQTHPPDNYGYTF.

This clonotype was counted only a few times. In DNA form, the CDR3 reads TGTGCCAGCAGCCAAGCCGATGGGGGAGAGACCCAGTACTTC. Translated: CASSQADGGETQYF. This sequence joins TRBV3-1 and TRBJ2-5; D possibly uses TRBD1 or TRBD2 (5 bases each). The CDR3 is 14 residues long. Germline V lookup: CDR1 LGHDT, CDR2 YNNKEL (reference sequence). V was clipped by 1 base and J by 4 bases, with 10 bases between them.

The V and J genes are TRBV7-9 and TRBJ2-1, with 9 bases fitting TRBD1. V lost 6 bases and J lost 0; bases outside the gene matches: 6. This CDR3 has 16 residues. The germline V gene encodes CDR1 SEHNR and CDR2 FQNEAQ (reference sequence). The CDR3 loop reads CASSPDRGNSYNEQFF. The CDR3 DNA reads TGTGCCAGCAGTCCAGACAGGGGGAACTCCTACAATGAGCAGTTCTTC.

There are many counts of this clonotype. The CDR3 region has the DNA TGCAGCGTTGAAGAGGGGACTCATACCCGGTACTTC. Translation: CSVEEGTHTRYF. The J gene is TRBJ2-7, the V gene TRBV29-1; D possibly corresponds to TRBD2 (6 bases). Germline CDR1 SQVTM, CDR2 ANQGSEA. Deletions cut 0 bases from V and 12 bases from J, with 15 bases between. The CDR3 loop spans 12 amino acids.

This clonotype occurred a few times. For the CDR3, the DNA is TGTGCCAGCAGCCTGCCCATTCCGGCTGAGCAGTACTTC. It is translated as CASSLPIPAEQYF. The chain links TRBV28 to TRBJ2-7; D unclear. Germline V CDR1 and CDR2: MDHEN, SYDVKM. This CDR3 region has 13 residues. V was cut by 6 bases and J by 7 bases, with 16 bases left in between.

This clonotype was recorded at least ten times. This chain links TRBV5-1 with TRBJ2-1; possibly TRBD1 or TRBD2 for D (5 bases each). CDR1 is SGHRS, CDR2 YFSETQ, per germline. Trimming cost V 4 bases and J 8 bases, with 16 bases left between them. This CDR3 has 14 amino acids. CDR3 coding DNA: TGCGCCAGCAGCCTACAACGCCGGGGCGATGAGCAGTTCTTC. It is translated as CASSLQRRGDEQFF.

This clonotype has at least ten counts. The V and J genes are TRBV29-1 and TRBJ2-1; 7 nucleotides align to TRBD2. The CDR3 spans 12 residues. CDR1 is SQVTM and CDR2 is ANQGSEA in the germline V gene. Trimming took 7 bases from V and 9 from J; bases not matched to a gene: 9. CDR3 region: CSAREDGVEQFF. DNA for the CDR3: TGCAGCGCCCGGGAGGACGGGGTTGAGCAGTTCTTC.

This clonotype was recorded a few times. The gene calls are TRBV20-1 and TRBJ2-1; D possibly corresponds to TRBD2 (5 bases). V shed 4 bases and J shed 3 bases, with 7 bases lying between them. The V gene's germline CDR1 is DFQATT and CDR2 SNEGSKA (reference sequence). There are 12 residues in the CDR3. CDR3 in amino acids: CSAIDYYNEQFF. Written as DNA, the CDR3 is TGCAGTGCTATCGACTACTACAATGAGCAGTTCTTC.

The rearrangement uses TRBV29-1 and TRBJ2-3, with D possibly being TRBD1 (5 bases). The germline gives CDR1 SQVTM, CDR2 ANQGSEA. The V end was cut by 7 bases, the J end by 2 bases, with 13 bases between. The CDR3 is 13 residues long. CDR3 in amino acids: CSAKGSPTDTQYF. The CDR3 DNA sequence: TGCAGCGCCAAGGGGTCCCCCACAGATACGCAGTATTTT.

This clonotype was picked up many times. This chain links TRBV11-2 with TRBJ2-3; 8 positions agree with TRBD2. The CDR3 has 17 residues. Germline CDR1 is SGHAT and CDR2 is FQNNGV. With 5 bases clipped from V and 5 bases from J, the junction kept 15 bases outside the gene matches. The CDR3 nucleotides read TGTGCCAGCAGCCACGGTGAAGAAGCGGGGGTGGTAGATACGCAGTATTTT. Translation: CASSHGEEAGVVDTQYF.

This clonotype was counted between two and nine times. This chain uses TRBV6-2 or TRBV6-3 with TRBJ1-1, with D possibly matching TRBD1 (5 bases). V lost 11 bases to trimming and J lost 4 bases, with 17 bases between them. The CDR3 consists of 13 residues. The germline V gene has CDR1 MNHEY and CDR2 SVGEGT. CDR3: CAGSLRGATEAFF. DNA of the CDR3: TGTGCCGGATCATTGAGAGGGGCCACTGAAGCTTTCTTT.

This clonotype showed up many times. The chain uses TRBV27 and TRBJ1-2, with a weak D call TRBD1 (5 bases). Germline V lookup: CDR1 MNHEY, CDR2 SMNVEV (reference sequence). Trimming took 7 bases from V and 6 from J, leaving 21 bases between them. This CDR3 has 15 amino acids. The CDR3 protein is CASTSAPAGIHGYTF. CDR3 bases: TGTGCCAGCACCTCAGCCCCCGCAGGGATTCATGGCTACACCTTC.

The V and J genes are TRBV18 and TRBJ1-6; D ambiguous. Germline-derived CDR1 and CDR2 are KGHSH and LQKENI. Trimming took 5 bases from V and 5 from J, leaving 16 bases between them. The CDR3 is 16 residues long. Here the CDR3 DNA reads TGTGCCAGCTCATCTCCCCTTCGGGAGAATAATTCACCCCTCCACTTT. This sequence encodes CASSSPLRENNSPLHF.

The J gene is TRBJ2-7, the V gene TRBV20-1; 9 bases are a match to TRBD1. CDR1 DFQATT and CDR2 SNEGSKA come from the germline V gene (reference sequence). The CDR3 is 14 amino acids. Trimming removed 6 bases from V and 5 bases from J; junction bases left unmatched: 11. The DNA of the CDR3 is TGCAGTGCGTTGACAGGGGGAACGTTTCACGAGCAGTACTTC. It encodes CSALTGGTFHEQYF.

The CDR3: CASSHLAGISYEQYF. The DNA for the CDR3 is TGCGCCAGCAGCCACCTAGCGGGGATCTCCTACGAGCAGTACTTC. The J gene is TRBJ2-7, the V gene TRBV4-1; 9 nucleotides line up with TRBD2. Trimming took 3 bases from V and 0 from J; bases not matched to a gene: 3. CDR1 is MGHRA and CDR2 is YSYEKL in the germline V gene. This CDR3 region has 15 residues.